The 18 T cell receptor beta chains below all came from one sample that was sequenced in a study of T-cell reconstitution after alpha-beta-depleted transplantation in children. TCRbeta library construction was performed incorporating unique molecular identifiers. TCRdb ran MiXCR on the PCR reads and lists one entry per CDR3 protein. This sample has roughly 790,000 distinct CDR3 sequences; 15% to 20% occur once, and the top ten carry roughly 5%. Source: PBMCs, mostly from graft donor cells, taken 360 days after TCRalphabeta/CD19-depleted stem cell transplant. The receptors stem from a male patient under 18 who had a stem cell transplant for acute lymphoblastic leukemia, so the T cells may come from the graft donor.

The chain recombines TRBV7-8 with TRBJ2-7; 9 nucleotides agree with TRBD2. This CDR3 is built from 15 residues. Germline CDR1 and CDR2: SGHVS and FQNEAQ. V shed 5 bases and J 0 bases; nucleotides not matched to a gene: 5. In DNA, the CDR3 is TGTGCCAGCAGCGTTAGCGGGAGTAACTCCTACGAGCAGTACTTC. Its protein product is CASSVSGSNSYEQYF.

The chain carries TRBV5-1 and TRBJ2-5; 8 bases align to TRBD2. Germline V gives CDR1 SGHRS, CDR2 YFSETQ. This CDR3 spans 15 amino acids. V dropped 6 bases and J dropped 1; count of bases not matched to a gene: 8. DNA of the CDR3: TGCGCCAGCAAACTGACTAGCGCGCGCCAAGAGACCCAGTACTTC. Translated: CASKLTSARQETQYF.

This clonotype has more than one count but fewer than ten. The junction does not match germline at one end; this may be a read error. The chain has TRBV7-3 and TRBJ1-2; D is unclear. The CDR3 totals 13 residues. Germline CDR1 reads SGHTA; CDR2 reads FQGTGA. The CDR3 bases are TGTGCCAGCAGCGTAACAGCACTCTATGGCTACACCTTC. Its protein is CASSVTALYGYTF.

This clonotype was found a few times. V gene TRBV5-1 combines with J gene TRBJ2-3; tentative D call: TRBD1 (6 bases). V dropped 4 bases and J dropped 2 bases, with 17 bases sitting between them. The CDR3 loop spans 16 amino acids. Germline V gene data show CDR1 as SGHRS and CDR2 as YFSETQ. CDR3 DNA: TGCGCCAGCAGCAAACAGGGAATTCAGAACACAGATACGCAGTATTTT. Translation: CASSKQGIQNTDTQYF. The whole variable domain, filled in from reference TRBV5-1 and TRBJ2-3, reads KAGVTQTPRYLIKTRGQQVTLSCSPISGHRSVSWYQQTPGQGLQFLFEYFSETQRNKGNFPGRFSGRQFSNSRSEMNVSTLELGDSALYLCASSKQGIQNTDTQYFGPGTRLTVL.

This clonotype was detected many times. The V call is TRBV7-9, the J call TRBJ2-5; 7 bases fit TRBD2. V trimming: 3 bases; J trimming: 5 bases; junction bases outside the gene matches: 3. The CDR3 totals 13 residues. Germline CDR1 reads SEHNR; CDR2 reads FQNEAQ (reference sequence). Here the CDR3 reads CASSLNGGETQYF. CDR3 DNA: TGTGCCAGCAGCTTGAACGGGGGGGAGACCCAGTACTTC.

This clonotype was counted many times. This chain links TRBV20-1 with TRBJ2-1, with D maybe TRBD1 (6 bases). CDR3 length: 14 residues. Trimming cost V 0 bases and J 8 bases, with 14 bases left between them. Germline V gene sequence: CDR1 DFQATT, CDR2 SNEGSKA (reference sequence). The CDR3 nucleotides read TGCAGTGCTAGAGATCTACAGGGTATCTATGAGCAGTTCTTC. It translates to CSARDLQGIYEQFF.

A few counts support this clonotype. The chain carries TRBV5-1 and TRBJ2-1; D not certain. The CDR3 sequence is 16 residues long. Per the germline V gene, CDR1 is SGHRS and CDR2 is YFSETQ. The germline V and J ends were trimmed by 0 bases and 0 bases, with 10 bases remaining between them. The CDR3 DNA is TGCGCCAGCAGCTTGGCCGTGGGCCTCTCCTACAATGAGCAGTTCTTC. Amino acid sequence: CASSLAVGLSYNEQFF.

This clonotype appeared many times. The chain is built from TRBV12-3 or TRBV12-4 and TRBJ1-1; D is perhaps TRBD1 (5 bases). V was clipped by 2 bases and J by 4 bases, with 8 bases between them. The CDR3 has 13 residues. CDR3 coding DNA: TGTGCCAGCAGTTTACGACAGATCACTGAAGCTTTCTTT. Amino acids: CASSLRQITEAFF.

This chain joins TRBV6-5 and TRBJ1-3, with TRBD1 as a possible D gene (5 bases). The germline gives CDR1 MNHEY, CDR2 SVGAGI. This CDR3 contains 16 residues. V lost 0 bases and J lost 0, with 9 bases in between. Here the CDR3 DNA reads TGTGCCAGCAGTTACTCTCGGGGGACCTCTGGAAACACCATATATTTT. Its protein is CASSYSRGTSGNTIYF.

This clonotype showed up many times. The rearrangement joins TRBV7-9 to TRBJ2-3, with 9 positions matching TRBD2. This CDR3 region has 16 residues. Trimming at V came to 1 base and at J to 1 base, leaving 3 bases not matched to a gene. CDR1 and CDR2 (germline): SEHNR, FQNEAQ (reference sequence). The CDR3 nucleotides read TGTGCCAGCAGCTTAGGGCTAGCGGGGCGCACAGATACGCAGTATTTT. Amino acid sequence: CASSLGLAGRTDTQYF. The full variable domain, completed using reference TRBV7-9 and TRBJ2-3, is DTGVSQNPRHKITKRGQNVTFRCDPISEHNRLYWYRQTLGQGPEFLTYFQNEAQLEKSRLLSDRFSAERPKGSFSTLEIQRTEQGDSAMYLCASSLGLAGRTDTQYFGPGTRLTVL.

This clonotype was counted once. V and J are TRBV14 and TRBJ2-3; 11 nucleotides agree with TRBD2. The V gene end was trimmed by 5 bases and the J gene end by 3 bases; junction bases not matched to a gene: 10. CDR1 and CDR2 from the germline V gene are SGHDN and FVKESK. The CDR3 spans 17 residues. The CDR3 bases are TGTGCCAGCAGCAGCGAGCCTAGACTAGCGGGAACAGATACGCAGTATTTT. Translated: CASSSEPRLAGTDTQYF.

The rearrangement uses TRBV29-1 and TRBJ2-2; no clear D gene. From germline, CDR1 is SQVTM and CDR2 ANQGSEA. Deletions cut 5 bases from V and 0 bases from J, with 10 bases between. The CDR3 runs 14 residues. CDR3 residues: CSVIVQTNTGELFF. DNA for the CDR3: TGCAGCGTTATTGTACAGACGAACACCGGGGAGCTGTTTTTT.

The chain joins TRBV27 to TRBJ2-3, with 9 bases identical to TRBD1. Germline CDR1 and CDR2: MNHEY and SMNVEV (reference sequence). CDR3 length equals 13 residues. The ends lost 10 bases at V and 5 bases at J; junction bases unmatched: 7. CDR3 DNA sequence: TGTGCCACCGGGGACAGGGAAGAAGATACGCAGTATTTT. It translates to CATGDREEDTQYF.

This chain uses TRBV29-1 with TRBJ2-7; a possible D gene is TRBD2 (5 bases). The V gene's germline CDR1 is SQVTM and CDR2 ANQGSEA. The CDR3 has 12 residues. Trimming shortened V by 4 bases and J by 1 base, and 8 bases separated the two germline ends. The CDR3 sequence is CSVGGISYEQYF. CDR3 DNA: TGCAGCGTTGGAGGGATTTCCTACGAGCAGTACTTC.

The table lists this clonotype with a few counts. J is TRBJ1-4 and V is TRBV7-6; maybe TRBD1 (5 bases). Germline V gives CDR1 SGHVS, CDR2 FNYEAQ. Trimming left V 4 bases short and J 3 bases short, with 12 bases between. The CDR3 length is 15 residues. The CDR3 coding sequence is TGTGCCAGCAGCTGGCGGGGCGTCGCTAATGAAAAACTGTTTTTT. Amino acids: CASSWRGVANEKLFF. Full variable domain (missing parts from reference TRBV7-6 and TRBJ1-4): GAGVSQSPRYKVTKRGQDVALRCDPISGHVSLYWYRQALGQGPEFLTYFNYEAQQDKSGLPNDRFSAERPEGSISTLTIQRTEQRDSAMYRCASSWRGVANEKLFFGSGTQLSVL.

The chain joins TRBV20-1 to TRBJ2-7; either TRBD1 or TRBD2 may fit D (5 bases each). This CDR3 contains 14 residues. V lost 3 bases to trimming and J lost 0 bases, with 12 bases between them. The germline V gene encodes CDR1 DFQATT and CDR2 SNEGSKA (reference sequence). This CDR3 is CSARGRGVSYEQYF. The CDR3 DNA reads TGCAGTGCTAGGGGAAGGGGAGTCTCCTACGAGCAGTACTTC.

This chain connects TRBV20-1 to TRBJ2-3; D gene uncertain. The CDR3 sequence is 18 residues long. The V end was cut by 0 bases, the J end by 2 bases, with 21 bases between. The germline gives CDR1 DFQATT, CDR2 SNEGSKA (reference sequence). CDR3 region: CSARDVGSQSGYTDTQYF. The CDR3 bases are TGCAGTGCTAGAGATGTAGGTTCCCAATCGGGCTACACAGATACGCAGTATTTT.

For the CDR3, the DNA is TGTGCCAGCAGTTTAGGGGGGACTAGCGGGAATCAGGAAGAGACCCAGTACTTC. It encodes CASSLGGTSGNQEETQYF. The chain carries TRBV28 and TRBJ2-5; 13 nucleotides agree with TRBD2. From germline, CDR1 is MDHEN and CDR2 SYDVKM. V shed 2 bases, J shed 3 bases, and the junction held 9 bases outside the gene matches. This CDR3 has 18 amino acids.